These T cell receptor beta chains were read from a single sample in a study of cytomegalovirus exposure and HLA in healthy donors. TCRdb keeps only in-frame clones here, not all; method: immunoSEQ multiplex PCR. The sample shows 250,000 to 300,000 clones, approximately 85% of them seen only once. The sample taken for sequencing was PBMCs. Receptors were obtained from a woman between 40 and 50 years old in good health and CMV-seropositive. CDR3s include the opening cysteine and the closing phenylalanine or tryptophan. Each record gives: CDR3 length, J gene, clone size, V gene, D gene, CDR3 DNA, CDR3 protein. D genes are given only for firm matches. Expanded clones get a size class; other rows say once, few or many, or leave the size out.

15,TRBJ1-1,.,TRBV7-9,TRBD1,TGTGCCAGCAGCTCCTTTAACGGACAGGGGATCGAAGCTTTCTTT,CASSSFNGQGIEAFF
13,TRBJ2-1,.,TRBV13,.,TGTGCCAGCAGCTTAACTAAAGTAGCTGAGCAGTTCTTC,CASSLTKVAEQFF
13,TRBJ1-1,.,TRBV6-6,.,TGTGCCAGCAGCCCGAACGAGGGAACTGAAGCTTTCTTT,CASSPNEGTEAFF
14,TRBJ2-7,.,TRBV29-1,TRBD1,TGCAGCGTTGAAAGAGGGACAGCTTCTAACGAGCAGTACTTC,CSVERGTASNEQYF
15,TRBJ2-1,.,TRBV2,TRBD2,TGTGCCAGCGGGGTAGGACTAGCCCCATACAATGAGCAGTTCTTC,CASGVGLAPYNEQFF
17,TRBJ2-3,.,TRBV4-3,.,TGCGCCAGCAGCCCATCCGGCATGCGAGGGATCACAGATACGCAGTATTTT,CASSPSGMRGITDTQYF
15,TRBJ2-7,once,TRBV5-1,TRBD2,TGCGCCAGCAGCTTTGATCCAGCGGGAGACTACGAGCAGTACTTC,CASSFDPAGDYEQYF
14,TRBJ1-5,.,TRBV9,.,TGTGCCAGCAGCGTAGACTATAGCAATCAGCCCCAGCATTTT,CASSVDYSNQPQHF
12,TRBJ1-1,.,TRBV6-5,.,TGTGCCAGCAGGGAGGGAGGGACTGAAGCTTTCTTT,CASREGGTEAFF
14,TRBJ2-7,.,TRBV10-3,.,TGTGCCATCAGTGATTGGAGATCCTCCTACGAGCAGTACTTC,CAISDWRSSYEQYF
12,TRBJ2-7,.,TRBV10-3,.,TGTGCCACCACAGGGGGGGGGTACGAGCAGTACTTC,CATTGGGYEQYF
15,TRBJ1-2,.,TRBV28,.,TGTGCCAGCAGTTTATCGAGAGGAGCGGGCTATGGCTACACCTTC,CASSLSRGAGYGYTF
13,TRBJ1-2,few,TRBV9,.,TGTGCCAGCAGCGCAGGGGACCTCTATGGCTACACCTTC,CASSAGDLYGYTF
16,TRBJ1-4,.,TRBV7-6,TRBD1,TGTGCCAGCAGCCAGGGGGGCGCAGCAACTAATGAAAAACTGTTTTTT,CASSQGGAATNEKLFF
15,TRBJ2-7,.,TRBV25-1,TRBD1,TGTGCCAGCAGTGAGGTGACAGGGTATTGGGACGAGCAGTACTTC,CASSEVTGYWDEQYF
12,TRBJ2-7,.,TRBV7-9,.,TGTGCCAGCAGCTTAGGGGTCGGGGAGCAGTACTTC,CASSLGVGEQYF
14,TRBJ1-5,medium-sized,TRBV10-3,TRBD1,TGTGCCATTGGGACAGGGGATAGCAATCAGCCCCAGCATTTT,CAIGTGDSNQPQHF
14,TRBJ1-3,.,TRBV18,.,TGTGCCAGCTCACCGCAGGGGACCGGAAACACCATATATTTT,CASSPQGTGNTIYF
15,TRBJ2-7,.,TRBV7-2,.,TGTGCCAGCAGACCCCAAACGACAGGCATGCTGGAGCAGTACTTC,CASRPQTTGMLEQYF
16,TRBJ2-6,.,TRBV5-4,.,TGTGCCAGCAGCTTGGAGAGAGACTCTGGGGCCAACGTCCTGACTTTC,CASSLERDSGANVLTF
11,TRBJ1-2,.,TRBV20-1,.,TGCAGTGCTAATCATAACTATGGCTACACCTTC,CSANHNYGYTF
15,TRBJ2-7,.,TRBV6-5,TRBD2,TGTGCCAGCAGTCCGGGACTAGTCGTCCCGGACGAGCAGTACTTC,CASSPGLVVPDEQYF
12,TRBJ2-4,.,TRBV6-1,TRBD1,TGTGCCAGCAGTGCACAGGGGGACATTCAGTACTTC,CASSAQGDIQYF
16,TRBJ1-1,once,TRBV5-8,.,TGTGCCAGCAGCTTGTGGGTGGGGGGTTTTAACACTGAAGCTTTCTTT,CASSLWVGGFNTEAFF
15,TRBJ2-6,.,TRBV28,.,TGTGCCAGCAGTCCAGGGACAACTGGGGCCAACGTCCTGACTTTC,CASSPGTTGANVLTF
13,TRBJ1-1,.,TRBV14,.,TGTGCCAGCAGCCGACAGTTGAACACTGAAGCTTTCTTT,CASSRQLNTEAFF
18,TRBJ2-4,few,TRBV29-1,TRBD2,TGCAGCGTTGAAAGACTTTACAGTAGCGGGAGTGCCAAAAACATTCAGTACTTC,CSVERLYSSGSAKNIQYF
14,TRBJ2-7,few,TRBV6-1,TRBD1,TGTGCCAGCAAAACCGGGACAGGGGCCTACGAGCAGTACTTC,CASKTGTGAYEQYF
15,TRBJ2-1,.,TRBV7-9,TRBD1,TGTGCCATCTGGGGGACAGGGGGCATTGTGGGTGAGCAGTTCTTC,CAIWGTGGIVGEQFF
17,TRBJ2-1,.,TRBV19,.,TGTGCCAGTAGTATCTCGACCTTGAGCGTCCCCTACAATGAGCAGTTCTTC,CASSISTLSVPYNEQFF